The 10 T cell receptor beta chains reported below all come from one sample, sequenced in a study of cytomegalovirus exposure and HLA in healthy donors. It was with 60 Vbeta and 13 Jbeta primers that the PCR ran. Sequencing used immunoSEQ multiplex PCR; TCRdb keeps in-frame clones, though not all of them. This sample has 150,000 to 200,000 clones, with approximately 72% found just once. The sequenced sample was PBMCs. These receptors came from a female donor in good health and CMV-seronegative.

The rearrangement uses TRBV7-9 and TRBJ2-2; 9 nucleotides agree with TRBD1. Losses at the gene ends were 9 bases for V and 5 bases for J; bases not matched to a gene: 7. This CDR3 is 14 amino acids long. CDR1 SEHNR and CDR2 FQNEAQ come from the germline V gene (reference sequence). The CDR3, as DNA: TGTGCCAGAGGCGGGACAGGGAATACCGGGGAGCTGTTTTTT. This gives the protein CARGGTGNTGELFF.

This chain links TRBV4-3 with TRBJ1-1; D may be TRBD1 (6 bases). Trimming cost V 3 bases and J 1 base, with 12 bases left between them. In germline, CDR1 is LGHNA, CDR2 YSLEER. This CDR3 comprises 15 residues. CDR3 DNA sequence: TGCGCCAGCAGCCACCCCGGACAGCCGAACACTGAAGCTTTCTTT. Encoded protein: CASSHPGQPNTEAFF.

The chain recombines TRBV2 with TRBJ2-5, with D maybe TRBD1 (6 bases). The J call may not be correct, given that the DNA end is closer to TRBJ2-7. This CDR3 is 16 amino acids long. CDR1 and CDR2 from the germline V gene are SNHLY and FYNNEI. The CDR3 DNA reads TGTGCCAGCAGTGAAGCCGAGACGACAGGCCGGTTCGAGCAGTACTTC. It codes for CASSEAETTGRFEQYF.

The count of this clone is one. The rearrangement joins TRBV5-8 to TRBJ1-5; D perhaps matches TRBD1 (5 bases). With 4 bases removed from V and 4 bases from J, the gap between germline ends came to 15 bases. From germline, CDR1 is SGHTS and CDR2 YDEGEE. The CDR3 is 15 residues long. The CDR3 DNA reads TGTGCCAGCAGCGTCCGGGCGGGGCCTAATCAGCCCCAGCATTTT. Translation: CASSVRAGPNQPQHF.

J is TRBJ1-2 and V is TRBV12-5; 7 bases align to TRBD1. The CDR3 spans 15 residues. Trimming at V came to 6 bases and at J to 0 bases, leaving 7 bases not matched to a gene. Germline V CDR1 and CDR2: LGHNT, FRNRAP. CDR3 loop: CASGGGDRANYGYTF. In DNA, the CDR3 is TGTGCTAGTGGCGGAGGGGACAGAGCTAACTATGGCTACACCTTC.

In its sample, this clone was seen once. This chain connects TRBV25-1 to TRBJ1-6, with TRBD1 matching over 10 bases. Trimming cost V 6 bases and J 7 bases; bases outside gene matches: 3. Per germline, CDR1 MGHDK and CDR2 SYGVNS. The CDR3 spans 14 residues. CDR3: CASRGQGQNSPLHF. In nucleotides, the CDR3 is TGTGCCAGCAGGGGACAGGGGCAGAATTCACCCCTCCACTTT.

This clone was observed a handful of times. The CDR3 bases are TGTGCCAGCAGCCAAGATCTGGTGGGGCCCTCTGGAAACACCATATATTTT. Protein: CASSQDLVGPSGNTIYF. This rearrangement joins TRBV4-2 to TRBJ1-3; weak D call: TRBD1 (5 bases). Per germline, CDR1 LGHNA and CDR2 YNFKEQ. The V end lost 0 bases, the J end lost 0 bases, and 12 bases lay between the germline ends. The CDR3 runs to 17 residues.

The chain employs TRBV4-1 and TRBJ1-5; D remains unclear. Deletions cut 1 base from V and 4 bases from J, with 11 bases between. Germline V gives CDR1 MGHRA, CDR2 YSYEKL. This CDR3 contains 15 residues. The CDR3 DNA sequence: TGCGCCAGCAGCCAAGGTCTACTGAGTAATCAGCCCCAGCATTTT. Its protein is CASSQGLLSNQPQHF.

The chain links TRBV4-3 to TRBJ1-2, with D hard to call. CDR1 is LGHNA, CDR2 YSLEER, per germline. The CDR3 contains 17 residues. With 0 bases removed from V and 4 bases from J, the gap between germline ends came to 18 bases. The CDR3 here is CASSQDLGSVGIYGYTF. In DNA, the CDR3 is TGCGCCAGCAGCCAAGATTTAGGGTCGGTCGGGATCTATGGCTACACCTTC.

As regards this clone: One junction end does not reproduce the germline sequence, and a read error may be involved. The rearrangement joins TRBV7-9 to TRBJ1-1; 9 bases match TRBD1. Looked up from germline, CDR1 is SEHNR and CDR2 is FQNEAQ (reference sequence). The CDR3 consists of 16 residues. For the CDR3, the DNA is TGTTCCAGCAGCTCCCCTGGGACAGGGAAGGGCACTGAAGCTTTCTTT. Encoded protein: CSSSSPGTGKGTEAFF.